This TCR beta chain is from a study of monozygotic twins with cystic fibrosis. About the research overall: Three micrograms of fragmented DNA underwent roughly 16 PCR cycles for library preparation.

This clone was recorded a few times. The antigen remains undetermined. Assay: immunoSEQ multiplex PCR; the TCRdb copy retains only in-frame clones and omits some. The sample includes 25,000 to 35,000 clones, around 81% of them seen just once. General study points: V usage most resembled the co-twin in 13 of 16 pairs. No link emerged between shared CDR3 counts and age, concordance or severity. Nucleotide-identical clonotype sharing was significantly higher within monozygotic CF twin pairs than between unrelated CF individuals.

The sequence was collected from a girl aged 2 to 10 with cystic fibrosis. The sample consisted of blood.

DNA for the CDR3: TGTGCCAGCAGGTACCGGGCCGGGGGCTACGAGCAGTACTTC. Translation gives CASRYRAGGYEQYF. The rearrangement joins TRBV6-5 to TRBJ2-7; possible D gene TRBD2, 6 bases. The V end was cut by 6 bases, the J end by 3 bases, with 15 bases between. The CDR3 spans 14 residues. The germline V gene has CDR1 MNHEY and CDR2 SVGAGI.